Listed below are T cell receptor beta chains from one sample, sequenced in a study of control samples from healthy donors and cancer patients. Using immunoSEQ multiplex PCR, the repertoire was profiled, and TCRdb retains in-frame clones only, with some absent. The sample lists over 150,000 clones; roughly 94% were seen once. The specimen was PBMCs. Receptors were obtained from a man between 60 and 75 years old with colorectal cancer. Both conserved end residues are trimmed from each CDR3. The order of the fields is CDR3 length, J gene, clone size, V gene, CDR3 protein. A row's size may be missing; if present it is once, few, many or a size class.

length: 14
J: TRBJ1-2
size: NA
V: TRBV12-2
CDR3: ASRLGPRVFGYGYT

length: 13
J: TRBJ1-6
size: once
V: TRBV18
CDR3: ASSPTGTDNSPLH

length: 12
J: TRBJ2-1
size: NA
V: TRBV19
CDR3: ASMRTGRYNEQF

length: 14
J: TRBJ2-3
size: NA
V: TRBV3-1/TRBV3-2
CDR3: ASSQDLGLLTDTQY

length: 14
J: TRBJ1-2
size: NA
V: TRBV7-2
CDR3: ASSLQRDRGIYGYT

length: 13
J: TRBJ2-3
size: NA
V: TRBV2
CDR3: ASNDRGRGTDTQY

length: 12
J: TRBJ1-1
size: NA
V: TRBV5-4
CDR3: ASRRAGMNTEAF

length: 11
J: TRBJ1-1
size: NA
V: TRBV9
CDR3: ASTSTGGTEAF

length: 12
J: TRBJ2-1
size: NA
V: TRBV2
CDR3: ASRRGGKDNEQF

length: 12
J: TRBJ1-2
size: NA
V: TRBV18
CDR3: ASSPRAGEDGYT

length: 11
J: TRBJ1-2
size: NA
V: TRBV5-1
CDR3: ASSLRRNYGYT

length: 13
J: TRBJ1-4
size: NA
V: TRBV5-1
CDR3: ASSERQGGDEKLF

length: 12
J: TRBJ1-2
size: NA
V: TRBV10-3
CDR3: AISDMAENYGYT

length: 11
J: TRBJ1-2
size: NA
V: TRBV4-1
CDR3: ASSQAGNYGYT

length: 13
J: TRBJ1-2
size: NA
V: TRBV19
CDR3: ASSIDGGLDYGYT

length: 13
J: TRBJ1-1
size: NA
V: TRBV5-1
CDR3: ASRGQGGERTEAF

length: 10
J: TRBJ2-1
size: NA
V: TRBV7-9
CDR3: ATAGDYNEQF

length: 13
J: TRBJ1-5
size: NA
V: TRBV7-8
CDR3: ASSLLLGSNQPQH

length: 15
J: TRBJ2-7
size: NA
V: TRBV5-1
CDR3: ASSLVYPGQGADEQY

length: 13
J: TRBJ1-1
size: NA
V: TRBV3-1/TRBV3-2
CDR3: ASSQSGRGGAEAF

length: 12
J: TRBJ1-1
size: NA
V: TRBV18
CDR3: ASSSGQGNTEAF

length: 13
J: TRBJ1-2
size: NA
V: TRBV5-1
CDR3: ASSLDREWGYGYT

length: 15
J: TRBJ2-5
size: NA
V: TRBV19
CDR3: ASSIVTSGAYQETQY

length: 13
J: TRBJ1-1
size: NA
V: TRBV5-1
CDR3: ASSSYRVENTEAF

length: 11
J: TRBJ2-1
size: NA
V: TRBV6-5
CDR3: ASLRGPLNEQF

length: 13
J: TRBJ2-2
size: NA
V: TRBV15
CDR3: ATGRTGGAIGELF

length: 15
J: TRBJ2-3
size: NA
V: TRBV6-2/TRBV6-3
CDR3: ASSYTARGDGPDTQY

length: 11
J: TRBJ2-5
size: NA
V: TRBV12-3/TRBV12-4
CDR3: ASSPQEQETQY

length: 13
J: TRBJ2-1
size: NA
V: TRBV3-1/TRBV3-2
CDR3: ASSQDNQRGPKQF